The present T cell receptor (beta chain) was sequenced within a study of T cell changes during pregnancy in multiple sclerosis. This table comes from immunoSEQ multiplex PCR, and its TCRdb copy is limited to in-frame clones, with some not included. The table lists 50,000 to 70,000 clones, 85% to 95% of them singletons. This CDR3 is 12 amino acids long. Between the trimmed V and J ends, which lost 8 bases and 1 base, there was a span of 6 bases. Per germline, CDR1 MNHNY and CDR2 SVGAGI (reference sequence). The source of this sequence is a female donor with multiple sclerosis, enrolled in a pregnancy study. The material was peripheral blood, obtained in the first trimester of pregnancy. This sequence joins TRBV6-6 and TRBJ1-5; no clear D. The CDR3: CASGPSNQPQHF. In DNA, the CDR3 is TGTGCCAGCGGGCCGAGCAATCAGCCCCAGCATTTT.